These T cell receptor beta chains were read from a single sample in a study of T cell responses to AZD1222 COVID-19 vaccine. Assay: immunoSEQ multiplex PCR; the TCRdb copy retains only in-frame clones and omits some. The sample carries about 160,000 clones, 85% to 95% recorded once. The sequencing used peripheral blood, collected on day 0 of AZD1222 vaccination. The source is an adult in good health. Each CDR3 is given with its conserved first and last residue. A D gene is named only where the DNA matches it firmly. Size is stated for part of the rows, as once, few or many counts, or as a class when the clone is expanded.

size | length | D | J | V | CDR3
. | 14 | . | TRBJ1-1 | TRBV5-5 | CASSLDYMNTEAFF
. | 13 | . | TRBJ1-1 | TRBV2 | CASTLNRNTEAFF
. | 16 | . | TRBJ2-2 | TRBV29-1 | CSVAQRQGPNTGELFF
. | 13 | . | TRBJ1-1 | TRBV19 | CASSISARAEAFF
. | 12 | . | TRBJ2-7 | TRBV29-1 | CSGGGGQHEQYF
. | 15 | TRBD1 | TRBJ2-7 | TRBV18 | CASSPGDREEYEQYF
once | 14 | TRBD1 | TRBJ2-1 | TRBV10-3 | CAIKGQGALNEQFF
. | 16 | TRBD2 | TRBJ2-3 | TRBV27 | CASSISTSGGTDTQYF
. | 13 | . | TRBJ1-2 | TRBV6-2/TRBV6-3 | CASSYGQNYGYTF
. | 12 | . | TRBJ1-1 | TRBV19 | CASSTLFTEAFF
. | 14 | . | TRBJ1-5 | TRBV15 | CATSRGRENQPQHF
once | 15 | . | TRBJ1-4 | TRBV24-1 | CATSDPRTDNEKLFF
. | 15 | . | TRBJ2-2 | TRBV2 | CASSEDSLNTGELFF
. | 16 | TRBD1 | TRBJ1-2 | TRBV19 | CATYRRVGDRGYGYTF
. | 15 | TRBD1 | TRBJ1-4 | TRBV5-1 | CASSYQGAPNEKLFF
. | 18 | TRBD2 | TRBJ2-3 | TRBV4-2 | CASSQDPLAGAYTDTQYF
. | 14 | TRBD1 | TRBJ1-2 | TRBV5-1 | CASSPDRGLGGYTF
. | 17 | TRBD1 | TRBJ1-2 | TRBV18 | CASSPGTGAATNYGYTF
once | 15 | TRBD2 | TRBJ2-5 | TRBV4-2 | CASSQEFGGGETQYF
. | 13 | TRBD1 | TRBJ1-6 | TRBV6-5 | CASSDRVSKPLHF
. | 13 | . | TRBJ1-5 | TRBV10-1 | CASSQGIDQPQHF
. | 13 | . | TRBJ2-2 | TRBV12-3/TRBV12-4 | CASSSRGAGELFF
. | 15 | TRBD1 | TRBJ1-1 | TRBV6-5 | CASRRQGQKNTEAFF
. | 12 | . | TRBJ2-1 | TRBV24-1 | CATTDPYNEQFF
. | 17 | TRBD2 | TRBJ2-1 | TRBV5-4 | CASSTGVTSGGAGEQFF
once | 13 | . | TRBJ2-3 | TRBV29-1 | CSVEAKGTDTQYF
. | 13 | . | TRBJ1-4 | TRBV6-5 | CASGVSGNEKLFF
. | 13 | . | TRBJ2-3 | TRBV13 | CASSPLSTDTQYF
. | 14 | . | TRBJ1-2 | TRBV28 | CASTSRGRSNGYTF
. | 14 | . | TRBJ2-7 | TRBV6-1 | CASSEYGQTYEQYF
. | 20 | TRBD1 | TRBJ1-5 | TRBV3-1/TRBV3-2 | CASSRRDRAYPLYSNQPQHF
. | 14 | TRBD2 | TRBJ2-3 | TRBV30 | CAWRLGGNTDTQYF
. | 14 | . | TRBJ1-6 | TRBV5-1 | CASSFADGNSPLHF
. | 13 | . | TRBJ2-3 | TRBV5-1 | CASSPRLTDTQYF
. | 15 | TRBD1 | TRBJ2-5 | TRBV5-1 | CASSLGQGRTLPQYF
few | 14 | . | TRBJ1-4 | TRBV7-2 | CASSFQGSNEKLFF
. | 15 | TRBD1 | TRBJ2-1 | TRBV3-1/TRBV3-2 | CASSPRDRVSAEQFF
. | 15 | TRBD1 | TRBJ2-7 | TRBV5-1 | CASSSPGRGIDEQYF
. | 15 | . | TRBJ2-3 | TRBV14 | CASSPGGLRGDTQYF
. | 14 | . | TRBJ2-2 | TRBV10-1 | CASSDGSRTGELFF
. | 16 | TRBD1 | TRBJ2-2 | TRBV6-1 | CASSEDRTGVTGELFF
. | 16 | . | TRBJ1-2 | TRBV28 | CASSFPTETANYGYTF
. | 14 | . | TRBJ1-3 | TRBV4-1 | CASSQGLGGITIYF
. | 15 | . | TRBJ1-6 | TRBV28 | CASSAPTLYNSPLHF
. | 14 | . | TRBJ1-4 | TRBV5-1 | CASSLAGGNEKLFF
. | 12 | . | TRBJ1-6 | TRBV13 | CASSLGNSPLHF
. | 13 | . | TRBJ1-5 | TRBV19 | CASSIDLGQPQHF
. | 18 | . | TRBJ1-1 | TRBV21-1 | CASSKASRPKWSNTEAFF
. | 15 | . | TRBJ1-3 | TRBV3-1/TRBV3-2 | CASSPTGDSGNTIYF
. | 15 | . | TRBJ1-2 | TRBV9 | CASSVAGGTHYGYTF
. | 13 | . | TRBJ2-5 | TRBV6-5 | CASSYLASETQYF
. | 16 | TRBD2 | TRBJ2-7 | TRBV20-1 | CSASIWRGGLSYEQYF
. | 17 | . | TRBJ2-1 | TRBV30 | CAWSGGGLHSSYNEQFF
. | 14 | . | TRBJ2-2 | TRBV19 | CASRTGQNTGELFF